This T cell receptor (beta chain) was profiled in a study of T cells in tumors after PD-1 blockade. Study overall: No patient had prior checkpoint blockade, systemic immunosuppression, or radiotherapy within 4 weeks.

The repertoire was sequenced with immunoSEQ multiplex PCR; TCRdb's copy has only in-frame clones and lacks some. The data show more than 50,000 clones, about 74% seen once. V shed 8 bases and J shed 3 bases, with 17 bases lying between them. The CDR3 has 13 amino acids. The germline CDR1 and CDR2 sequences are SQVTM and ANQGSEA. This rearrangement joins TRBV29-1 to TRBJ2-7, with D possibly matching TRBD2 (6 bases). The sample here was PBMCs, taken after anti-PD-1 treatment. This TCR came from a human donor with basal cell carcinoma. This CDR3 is CSINQGGGYEQYF. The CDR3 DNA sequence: TGCAGCATAAACCAGGGAGGCGGCTACGAGCAGTACTTC.